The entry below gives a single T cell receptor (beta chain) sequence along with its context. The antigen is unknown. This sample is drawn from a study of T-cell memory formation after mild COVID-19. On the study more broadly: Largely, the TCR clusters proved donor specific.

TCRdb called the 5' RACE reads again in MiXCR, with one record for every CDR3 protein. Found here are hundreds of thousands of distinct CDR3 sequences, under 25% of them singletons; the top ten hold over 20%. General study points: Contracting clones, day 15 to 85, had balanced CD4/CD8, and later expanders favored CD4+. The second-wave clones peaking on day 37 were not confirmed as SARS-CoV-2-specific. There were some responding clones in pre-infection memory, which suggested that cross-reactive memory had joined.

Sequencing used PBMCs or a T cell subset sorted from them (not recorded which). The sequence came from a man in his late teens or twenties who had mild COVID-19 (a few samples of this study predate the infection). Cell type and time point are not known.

The CDR3 reads CASSPRDRGNSPLHF. The CDR3 nucleotides read TGCGCCAGCAGCCCGAGGGACAGGGGGAATTCACCCCTCCACTTT. The chain couples TRBV5-1 to TRBJ1-6, with TRBD1 identical over 11 bases. The V segment lost 4 bases and the J segment 7 bases; nucleotides outside the gene matches: 4. Looked up from germline, CDR1 is SGHRS and CDR2 is YFSETQ. This CDR3 region has 15 residues.